This T cell receptor (beta chain) comes out of a study of T cell responses to AZD1222 COVID-19 vaccine. Overall study results and limits: The donors showed a predominance of white British ancestry and of females, with possible underestimation of clonal diversity. An increase in Spike-specific TCR breadth and depth was observed after two AZD1222 doses.

Regarding this clone: What it recognizes is unknown.

Here immunoSEQ multiplex PCR was the method, and the copy in TCRdb shows in-frame clones only, minus some. Among 90,000 to 100,000 clones listed, around 89% were seen once. The sequences come from peripheral blood, collected on day 0 of AZD1222 vaccination. This TCR derives from an adult in good health.

CDR3 loop: CASSLTGDYGYTF. For the CDR3, the DNA is TGTGCCAGCAGTCTAACAGGGGACTATGGCTACACCTTC. This chain joins TRBV3-1 (or the pseudogene TRBV3-2) and TRBJ1-2, with TRBD1 matching over 7 bases. Germline lookup yields CDR1 LGHDT and CDR2 YNNKEL (reference sequence). The CDR3 extends over 13 amino acids. The junction had 4 bases not matched to a gene; V was cut back by 6 bases and J by 3 bases.